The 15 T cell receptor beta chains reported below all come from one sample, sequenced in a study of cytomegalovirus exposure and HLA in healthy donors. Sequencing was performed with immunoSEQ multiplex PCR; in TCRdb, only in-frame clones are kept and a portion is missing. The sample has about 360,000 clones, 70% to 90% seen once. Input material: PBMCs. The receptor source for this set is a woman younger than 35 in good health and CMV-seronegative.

The CDR3 loop is CASSQGGTGWETEAFF. In DNA form, the CDR3 reads TGCGCCAGCAGCCAAGGGGGGACAGGGTGGGAGACTGAAGCTTTCTTT. This chain uses TRBV4-1 with TRBJ1-1, with TRBD1 matching 9 bases. Germline CDR1 is MGHRA and CDR2 is YSYEKL. The CDR3 runs 16 residues. The J segment lost 5 bases and the V segment lost 1 base, leaving 8 bases of the junction unmatched.

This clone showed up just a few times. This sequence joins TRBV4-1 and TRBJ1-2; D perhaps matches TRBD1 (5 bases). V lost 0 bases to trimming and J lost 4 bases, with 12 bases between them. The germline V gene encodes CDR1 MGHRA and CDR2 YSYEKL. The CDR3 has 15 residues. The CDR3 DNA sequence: TGCGCCAGCAGCCAAGATCGGGGGGGAGGCTATGGCTACACCTTC. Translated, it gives CASSQDRGGGYGYTF.

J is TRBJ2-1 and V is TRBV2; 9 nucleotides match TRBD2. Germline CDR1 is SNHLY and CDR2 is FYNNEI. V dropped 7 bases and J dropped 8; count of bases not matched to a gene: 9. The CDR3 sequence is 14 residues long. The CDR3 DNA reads TGTGCCAGCAAAAGCGGGAGGTCCCTCCATGAGCAGTTCTTC. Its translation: CASKSGRSLHEQFF.

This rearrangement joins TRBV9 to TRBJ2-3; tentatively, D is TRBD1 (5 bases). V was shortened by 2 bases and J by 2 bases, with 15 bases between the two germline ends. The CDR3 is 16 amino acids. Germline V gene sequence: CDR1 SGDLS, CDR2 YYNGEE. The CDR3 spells CASSVSRAAYTDTQYF. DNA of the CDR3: TGTGCCAGCAGCGTTTCCAGGGCAGCGTACACAGATACGCAGTATTTT.

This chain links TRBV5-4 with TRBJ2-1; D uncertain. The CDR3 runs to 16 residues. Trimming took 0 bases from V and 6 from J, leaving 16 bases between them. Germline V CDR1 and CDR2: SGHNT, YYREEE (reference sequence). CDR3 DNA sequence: TGTGCCAGCAGCTTGGCCTGGCAGGATCTTGGCAATGAGCAGTTCTTC. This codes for CASSLAWQDLGNEQFF.

Written as DNA, the CDR3 is TGTGCCAGCAGCCCCCGAACAGAGAACAATGAGCAGTTCTTC. Its translation: CASSPRTENNEQFF. The V gene is TRBV9, the J gene TRBJ2-1; D remains unclear. Trimming took off 4 bases at V and 5 bases at J, with 13 bases between the two ends. Germline V gene lookup returns CDR1 SGDLS and CDR2 YYNGEE. CDR3 length equals 14 residues.

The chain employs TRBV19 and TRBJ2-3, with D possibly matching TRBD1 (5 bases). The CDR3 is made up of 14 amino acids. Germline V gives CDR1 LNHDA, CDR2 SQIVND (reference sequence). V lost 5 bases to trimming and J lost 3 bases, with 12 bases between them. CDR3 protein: CASSARAKTDTQYF. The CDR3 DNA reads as TGTGCCAGTAGTGCCAGGGCCAAAACAGATACGCAGTATTTT.

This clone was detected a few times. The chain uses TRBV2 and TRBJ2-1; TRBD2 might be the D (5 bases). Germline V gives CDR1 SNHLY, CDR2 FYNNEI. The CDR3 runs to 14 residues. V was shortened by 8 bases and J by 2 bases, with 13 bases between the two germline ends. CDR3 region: CASGSGVTYNEQFF. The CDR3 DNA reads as TGTGCCAGCGGGAGTGGGGTTACCTACAATGAGCAGTTCTTC. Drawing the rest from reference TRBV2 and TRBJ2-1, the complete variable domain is EPEVTQTPSHQVTQMGQEVILRCVPISNHLYFYWYRQILGQKVEFLVSFYNNEISEKSEIFDDQFSVERPDGSNFTLKIRSTKLEDSAMYFCASGSGVTYNEQFFGPGTRLTVL.

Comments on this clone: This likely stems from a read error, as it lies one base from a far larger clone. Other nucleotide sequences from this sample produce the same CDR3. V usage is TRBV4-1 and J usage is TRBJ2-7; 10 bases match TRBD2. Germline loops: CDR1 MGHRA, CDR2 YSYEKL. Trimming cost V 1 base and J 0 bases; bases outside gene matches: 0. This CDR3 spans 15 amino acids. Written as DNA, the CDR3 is TGCGCCAGCAGCCAAGGACTAGCGGGCTCCTACGAGCAGTACTTC. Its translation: CASSQGLAGSYEQYF.

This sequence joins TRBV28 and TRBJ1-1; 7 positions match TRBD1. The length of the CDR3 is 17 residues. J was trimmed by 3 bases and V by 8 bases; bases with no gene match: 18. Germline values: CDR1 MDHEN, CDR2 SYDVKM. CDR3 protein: CASPILYRGRWDTEAFF. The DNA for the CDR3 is TGTGCCAGCCCCATCCTGTACAGGGGCCGGTGGGACACTGAAGCTTTCTTT.

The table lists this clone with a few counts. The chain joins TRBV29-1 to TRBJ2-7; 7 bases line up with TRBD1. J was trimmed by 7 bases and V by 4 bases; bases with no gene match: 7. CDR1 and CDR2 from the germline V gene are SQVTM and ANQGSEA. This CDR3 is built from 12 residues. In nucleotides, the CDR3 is TGCAGCGTTGTCGGGACAGCGCGGGAGCAGTACTTC. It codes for CSVVGTAREQYF.

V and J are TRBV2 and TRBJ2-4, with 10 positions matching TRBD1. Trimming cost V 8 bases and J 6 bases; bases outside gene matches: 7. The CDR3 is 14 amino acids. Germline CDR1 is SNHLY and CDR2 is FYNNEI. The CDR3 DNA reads TGTGCCAGCGGAGGACAGGGGGAGGGAAACATTCAGTACTTC. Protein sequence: CASGGQGEGNIQYF.

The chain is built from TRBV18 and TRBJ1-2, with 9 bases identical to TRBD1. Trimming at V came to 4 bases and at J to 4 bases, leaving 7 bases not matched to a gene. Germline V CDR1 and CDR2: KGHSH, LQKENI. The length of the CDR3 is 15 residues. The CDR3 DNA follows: TGTGCCAGCTCACAAGAAGGACAGGGGCCCTATGGCTACACCTTC. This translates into CASSQEGQGPYGYTF. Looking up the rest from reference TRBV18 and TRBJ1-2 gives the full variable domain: NAGVMQNPRHLVRRRGQEARLRCSPMKGHSHVYWYRQLPEEGLKFMVYLQKENIIDESGMPKERFSAEFPKEGPSILRIQQVVRGDSAAYFCASSQEGQGPYGYTFGSGTRLTVV.

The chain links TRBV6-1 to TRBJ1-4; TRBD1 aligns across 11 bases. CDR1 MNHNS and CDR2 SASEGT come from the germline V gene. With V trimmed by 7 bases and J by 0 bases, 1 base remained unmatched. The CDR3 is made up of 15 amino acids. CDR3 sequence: CASKGQGATNEKLFF. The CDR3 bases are TGTGCCAGCAAGGGACAGGGGGCAACTAATGAAAAACTGTTTTTT.

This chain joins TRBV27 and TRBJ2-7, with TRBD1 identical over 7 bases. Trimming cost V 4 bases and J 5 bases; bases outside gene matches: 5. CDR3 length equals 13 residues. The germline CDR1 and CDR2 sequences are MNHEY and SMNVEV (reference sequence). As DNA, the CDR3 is TGTGCCAGCAGTTGGGACAGCGGCGACGAGCAGTACTTC. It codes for CASSWDSGDEQYF.